The source of this T cell receptor beta chain is a study of control samples from healthy donors and cancer patients. Sequencing used immunoSEQ multiplex PCR; TCRdb keeps in-frame clones, though not all of them. Here the sample spans about 29,000 clones, about 85% being singletons. The length of the CDR3 is 15 residues. Germline V CDR1 and CDR2: LNHDA, SQIVND (reference sequence). Between the trimmed V and J ends, which lost 3 bases and 10 bases, there was a span of 18 bases. The source is a female donor with melanoma. The sequencing sample was made of formalin-fixed, paraffin-embedded tissue. The chain has TRBV19 and TRBJ1-4; D remains unclear. The CDR3 nucleotides read TGTGCCAGTAGTATGGTCCGCGGGTCTATCGGAAAACTGTTTTTT. Residues: CASSMVRGSIGKLFF.